This T cell receptor beta chain stems from a study of T cells in tuberculosis. Clones were sequenced by immunoSEQ multiplex PCR, and TCRdb holds only the in-frame ones, with some missing. The repertoire holds some 49,000 clones, roughly 95% seen once, with 1.4% to 1.5% in the top ten. Time point: new active TB diagnosis, blood taken before or within 7 days of starting treatment. Unsorted cryopreserved PBMC were sequenced, averaging around 100,000 T cells per clinical donor. The material was PBMCs, obtained at tuberculosis diagnosis. The source is an adult with tuberculosis.

The DNA of the CDR3 is TGTGCCAGCAGTTTAAGAGCTGGTCAGCCCCAGCATTTT. It codes for CASSLRAGQPQHF. The chain carries TRBV28 and TRBJ1-5; no clear D. The germline V and J ends were trimmed by 2 bases and 6 bases, with 8 bases remaining between them. Per the germline V gene, CDR1 is MDHEN and CDR2 is SYDVKM. This CDR3 spans 13 amino acids. The full variable domain, with the rest looked up from reference TRBV28 and TRBJ1-5, is DVKVTQSSRYLVKRTGEKVFLECVQDMDHENMFWYRQDPGLGLRLIYFSYDVKMKEKGDIPEGYSVSREKKERFSLILESASTNQTSMYLCASSLRAGQPQHFGDGTRLSIL.